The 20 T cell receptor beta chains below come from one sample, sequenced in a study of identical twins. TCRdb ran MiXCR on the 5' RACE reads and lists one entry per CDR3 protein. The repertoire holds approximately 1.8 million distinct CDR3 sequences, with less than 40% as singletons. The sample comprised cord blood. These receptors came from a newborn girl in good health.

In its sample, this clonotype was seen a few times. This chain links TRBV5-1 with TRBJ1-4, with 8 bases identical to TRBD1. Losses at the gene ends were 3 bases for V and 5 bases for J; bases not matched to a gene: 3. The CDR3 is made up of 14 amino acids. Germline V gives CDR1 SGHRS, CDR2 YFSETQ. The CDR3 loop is CASSSTGANEKLFF. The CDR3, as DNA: TGCGCCAGCAGCTCGACAGGGGCGAATGAAAAACTGTTTTTT.

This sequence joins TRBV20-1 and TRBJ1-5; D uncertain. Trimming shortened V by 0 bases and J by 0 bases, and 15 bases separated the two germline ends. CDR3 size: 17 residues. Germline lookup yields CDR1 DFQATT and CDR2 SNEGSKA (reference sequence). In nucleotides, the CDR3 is TGCAGTGCTAGAGATGCGACAACAGTCTATAGCAATCAGCCCCAGCATTTT. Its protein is CSARDATTVYSNQPQHF.

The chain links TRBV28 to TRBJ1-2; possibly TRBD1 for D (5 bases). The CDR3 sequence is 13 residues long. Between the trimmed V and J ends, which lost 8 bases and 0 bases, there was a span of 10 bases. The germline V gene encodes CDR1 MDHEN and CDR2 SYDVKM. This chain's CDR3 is CASWSGANYGYTF. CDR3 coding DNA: TGTGCCAGCTGGTCGGGGGCTAACTATGGCTACACCTTC.

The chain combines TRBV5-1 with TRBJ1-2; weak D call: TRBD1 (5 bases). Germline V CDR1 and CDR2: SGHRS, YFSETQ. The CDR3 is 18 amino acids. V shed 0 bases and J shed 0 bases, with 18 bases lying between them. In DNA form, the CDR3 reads TGCGCCAGCAGCTTGGGGACCGAAGGTGGGGGTTCTAACTATGGCTACACCTTC. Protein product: CASSLGTEGGGSNYGYTF.

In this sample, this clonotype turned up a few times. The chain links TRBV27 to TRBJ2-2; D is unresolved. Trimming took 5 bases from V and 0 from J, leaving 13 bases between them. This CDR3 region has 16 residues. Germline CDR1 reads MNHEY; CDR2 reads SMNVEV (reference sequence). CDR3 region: CASSRTGRTNTGELFF. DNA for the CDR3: TGTGCCAGCAGTAGAACGGGTCGGACGAACACCGGGGAGCTGTTTTTT.

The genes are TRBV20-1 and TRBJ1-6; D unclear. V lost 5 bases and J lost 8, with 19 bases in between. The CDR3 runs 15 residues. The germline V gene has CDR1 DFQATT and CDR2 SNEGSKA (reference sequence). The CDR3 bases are TGCAGTGCTCGAAGTTCCGGGATAAGGGATTCACCCCTCCACTTT. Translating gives CSARSSGIRDSPLHF.

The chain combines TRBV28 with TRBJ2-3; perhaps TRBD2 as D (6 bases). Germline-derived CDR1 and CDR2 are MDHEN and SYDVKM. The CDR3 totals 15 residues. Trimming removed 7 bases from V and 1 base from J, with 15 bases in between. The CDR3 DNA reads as TGTGCCAGCACTTCCGGGAGTGTAGGCACAGATACGCAGTATTTT. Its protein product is CASTSGSVGTDTQYF. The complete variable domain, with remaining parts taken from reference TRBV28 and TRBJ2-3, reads DVKVTQSSRYLVKRTGEKVFLECVQDMDHENMFWYRQDPGLGLRLIYFSYDVKMKEKGDIPEGYSVSREKKERFSLILESASTNQTSMYLCASTSGSVGTDTQYFGPGTRLTVL.

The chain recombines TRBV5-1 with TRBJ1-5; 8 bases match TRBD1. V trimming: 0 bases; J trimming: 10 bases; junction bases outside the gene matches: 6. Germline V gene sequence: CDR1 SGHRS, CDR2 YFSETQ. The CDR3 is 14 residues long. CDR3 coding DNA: TGCGCCAGCAGCTTGGGCAAGCCAGGGGGCCCCCAGCATTTT. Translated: CASSLGKPGGPQHF.

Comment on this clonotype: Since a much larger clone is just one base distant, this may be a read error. The CDR3 sequence: CASSVSGGYYNEQYF. The CDR3 bases are TGTGCCAGCAGCGTATCAGGGGGCTACTACAATGAGCAGTACTTC. V usage is TRBV9 and J usage is TRBJ2-1, with 8 bases fitting TRBD1. The DNA end lines up better with TRBJ2-7; the J call may be wrong. In germline, CDR1 is SGDLS, CDR2 YYNGEE. The CDR3 runs 15 residues.

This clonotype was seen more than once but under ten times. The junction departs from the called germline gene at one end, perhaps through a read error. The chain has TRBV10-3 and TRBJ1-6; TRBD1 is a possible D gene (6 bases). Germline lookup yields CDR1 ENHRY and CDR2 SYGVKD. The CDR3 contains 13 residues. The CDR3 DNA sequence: TGTGCCATCACTGAGACAGGCGATTCACCCCTCCACTTT. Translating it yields CAITETGDSPLHF.

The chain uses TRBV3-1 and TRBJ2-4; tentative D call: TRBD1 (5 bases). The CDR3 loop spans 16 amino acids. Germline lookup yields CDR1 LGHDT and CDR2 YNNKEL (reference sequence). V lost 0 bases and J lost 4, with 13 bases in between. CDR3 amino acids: CASSQELAGPKNIQYF. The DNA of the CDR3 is TGTGCCAGCAGCCAAGAGTTAGCAGGGCCTAAAAACATTCAGTACTTC.

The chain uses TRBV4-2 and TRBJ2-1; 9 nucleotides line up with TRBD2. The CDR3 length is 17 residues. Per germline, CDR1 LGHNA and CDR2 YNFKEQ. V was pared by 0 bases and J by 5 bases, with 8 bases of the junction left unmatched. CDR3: CASSQDLTSGRNNEQFF. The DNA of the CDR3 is TGTGCCAGCAGCCAAGATCTGACTAGCGGACGCAACAATGAGCAGTTCTTC.

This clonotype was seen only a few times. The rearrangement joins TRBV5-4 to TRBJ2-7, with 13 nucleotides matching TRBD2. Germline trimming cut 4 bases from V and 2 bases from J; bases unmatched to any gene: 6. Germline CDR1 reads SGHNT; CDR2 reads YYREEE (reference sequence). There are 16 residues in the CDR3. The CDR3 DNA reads TGTGCCAGCAGCGAACCCGGACTAGCGGGGGCCTACGAGCAGTACTTC. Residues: CASSEPGLAGAYEQYF.

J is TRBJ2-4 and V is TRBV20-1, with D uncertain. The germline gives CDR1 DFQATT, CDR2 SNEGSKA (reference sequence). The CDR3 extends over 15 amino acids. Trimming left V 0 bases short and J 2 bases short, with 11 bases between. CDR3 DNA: TGCAGTGCTAGAGATAGCAGGTCGACCAAAAACATTCAGTACTTC. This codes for CSARDSRSTKNIQYF.

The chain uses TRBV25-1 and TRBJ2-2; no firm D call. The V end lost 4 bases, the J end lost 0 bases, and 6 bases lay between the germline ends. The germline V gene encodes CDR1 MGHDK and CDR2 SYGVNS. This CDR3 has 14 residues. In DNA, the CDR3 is TGTGCCAGCAGTGGTATCACGAACACCGGGGAGCTGTTTTTT. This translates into CASSGITNTGELFF.

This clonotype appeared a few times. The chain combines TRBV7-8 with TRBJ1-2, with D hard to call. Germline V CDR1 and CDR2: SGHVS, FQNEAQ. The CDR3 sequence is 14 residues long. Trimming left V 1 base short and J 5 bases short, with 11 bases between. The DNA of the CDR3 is TGTGCCAGCAGCTTAGGGGAGGGCCGGTATGGCTACACCTTC. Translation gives CASSLGEGRYGYTF.

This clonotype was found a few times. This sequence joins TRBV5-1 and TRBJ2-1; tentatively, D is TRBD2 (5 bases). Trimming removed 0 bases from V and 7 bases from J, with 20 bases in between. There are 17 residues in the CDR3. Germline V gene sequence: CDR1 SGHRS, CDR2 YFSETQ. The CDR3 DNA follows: TGCGCCAGCAGCTTGGCCAAGTCCGAGGGAGCAAGGAATGAGCAGTTCTTC. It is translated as CASSLAKSEGARNEQFF.

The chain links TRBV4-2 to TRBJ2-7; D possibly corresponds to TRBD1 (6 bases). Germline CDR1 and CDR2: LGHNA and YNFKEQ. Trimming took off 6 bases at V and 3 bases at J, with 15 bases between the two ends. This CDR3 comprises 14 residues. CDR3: CASSPVLDSYEQYF. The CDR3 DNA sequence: TGTGCCAGCAGTCCCGTTCTGGACAGCTACGAGCAGTACTTC.

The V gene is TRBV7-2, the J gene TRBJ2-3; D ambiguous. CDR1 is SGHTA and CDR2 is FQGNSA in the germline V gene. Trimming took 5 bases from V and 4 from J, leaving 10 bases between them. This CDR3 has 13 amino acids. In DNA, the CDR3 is TGTGCCAGCAGCGTAGACTTCGCAGATACGCAGTATTTT. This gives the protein CASSVDFADTQYF.

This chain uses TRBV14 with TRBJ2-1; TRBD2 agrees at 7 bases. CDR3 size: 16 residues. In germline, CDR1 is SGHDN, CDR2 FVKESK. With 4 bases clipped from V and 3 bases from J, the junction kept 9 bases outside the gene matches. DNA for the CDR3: TGTGCCAGCAGCCTTACGGGGGGAAGGTACTACAATGAGCAGTTCTTC. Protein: CASSLTGGRYYNEQFF.